This T cell receptor (beta chain) was sequenced for a study of sequential checkpoint blockade in melanoma. Study information: 91 pretreatment tumor DNA samples were TCRβ immunosequenced.

Study-level results: Mutational load did not correlate with tumor T-cell fraction or clonality. In arm A, pretreatment tumor clonality was associated with response.

The sample's treatment: randomized to nivolumab then ipilimumab (arm A) or the reverse (arm B). No patient had prior DNA-damaging chemotherapy. In this sample, this clone is large (0.1 to 1%). The antigen is unknown. Germline V gene lookup returns CDR1 SGDLS and CDR2 YYNGEE. The CDR3 spans 16 residues. V was pared by 5 bases and J by 0 bases, with 4 bases of the junction left unmatched. Some clones are missing from TCRdb's copy, which holds only in-frame ones; the method was immunoSEQ multiplex PCR. The sample comprises approximately 880 clones, about 20% of which are singletons, and roughly an eighth rests with the top ten.

V is TRBV9 and J is TRBJ2-1; 11 bases fit TRBD2. The sequences come from tumor tissue (inferred from file names), collected from a patient given nivolumab and ipilimumab in sequence. This clonotype was sampled from a human donor with melanoma. The CDR3 DNA sequence: TGTGCCAGCAGTTATAGCGGGGGGGCCTCCTACAATGAGCAGTTCTTC. Translating gives CASSYSGGASYNEQFF.